The following is a TCR beta chain sequence with its context. The data are from a study of blood T cell repertoires in COVID-19. The overall study: In each case, the material was cDNA or gDNA derived from T cells, B-cell-depleted T cells, or PBMCs.

As handled by the study authors: Amplified reference gene primers provided the basis for estimating nucleated cell counts. Clones were sequenced by immunoSEQ multiplex PCR, and TCRdb holds only the in-frame ones, with some missing. That table is the source of V, J and clone size, and D and trimming were worked out from the DNA. The sample comprises about 160,000 clones, more than 75% of which are singletons, and more than 2% rests with the top ten. Germline-derived CDR1 and CDR2 are MNHNY and SVGAGI (reference sequence). CDR3 length: 14 amino acids. The junction had 0 bases not matched to a gene; V was cut back by 0 bases and J by 2 bases.

The receptor was isolated from a man between 18 and 29 years old with acute or convalescent COVID-19. The J gene is TRBJ2-7, the V gene TRBV6-6; 8 positions match TRBD1. Input material: peripheral blood. CDR3 coding DNA: TGTGCCAGCAGTTACTCGACAGGGGCCTACGAGCAGTACTTC. Protein sequence: CASSYSTGAYEQYF.